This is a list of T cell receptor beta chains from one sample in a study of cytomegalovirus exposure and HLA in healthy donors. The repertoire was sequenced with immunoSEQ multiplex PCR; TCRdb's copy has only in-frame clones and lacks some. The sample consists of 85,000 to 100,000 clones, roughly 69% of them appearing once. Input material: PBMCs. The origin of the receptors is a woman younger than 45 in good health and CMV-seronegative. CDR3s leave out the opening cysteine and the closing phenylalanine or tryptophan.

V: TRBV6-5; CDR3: ASGNLQGHRGYT
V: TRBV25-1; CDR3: ASSESGRSYGYT
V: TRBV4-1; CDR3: ASSPGLAGRADTQY
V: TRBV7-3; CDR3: ASRPSGRVTDTQY
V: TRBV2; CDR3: ASGGWGSPLH
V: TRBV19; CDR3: ASRAGDGVTEAF
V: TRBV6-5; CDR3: ASSYSTGGNYGYT
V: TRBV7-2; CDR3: ASRGDRQGIWRERDTQY
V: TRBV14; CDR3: ASSPVAGLNEQY
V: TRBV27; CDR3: ASSLATGYGYT
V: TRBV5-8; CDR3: ASSASYGQGRNYGYT
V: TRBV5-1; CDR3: ASSFSGRDNEQF
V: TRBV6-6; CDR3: ASSPQGGYGYT
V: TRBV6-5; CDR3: ASSTPSGGHYEQY
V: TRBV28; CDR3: ASSFAVNPGELF
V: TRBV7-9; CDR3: ASSFSGEQY
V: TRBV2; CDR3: ASSRQTSTDTQY
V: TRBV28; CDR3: ASISRDSNGVIYGYT
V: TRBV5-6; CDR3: ASSFQGNGYT
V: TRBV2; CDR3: ASTVGYEQY
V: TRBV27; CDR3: ASSLRGMNEKLF
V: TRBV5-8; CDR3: ASSLAASRVTDTQY
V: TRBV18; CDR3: ASSPMGAGQPQH
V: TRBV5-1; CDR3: ASSSSSYEQY
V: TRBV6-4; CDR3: ASSATGGPGLDQPQH
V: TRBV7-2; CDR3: ASSLEWRQEAF
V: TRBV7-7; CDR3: ASSPQGTSNTQY
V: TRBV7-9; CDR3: ASSSSGGENTGELF
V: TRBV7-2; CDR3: ASSLDGSSTDTQY
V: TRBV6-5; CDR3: ASSWVRASGDDEQY
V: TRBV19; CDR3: ASSLRQKEQF
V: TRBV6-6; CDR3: ASSYPRDSDGYT
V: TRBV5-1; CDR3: ASSPRQKMIQETQY
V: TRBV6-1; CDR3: ASSPTGGRTEAF
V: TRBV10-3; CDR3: AISPQGAGGELF
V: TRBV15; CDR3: ATSRVGQSGEQY
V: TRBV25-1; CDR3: ASSEQGRGGNGYT
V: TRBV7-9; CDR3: ASSLEARGTDTQY
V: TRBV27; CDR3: ASSSTQGTGELF
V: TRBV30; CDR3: AWSVGLAYEQY
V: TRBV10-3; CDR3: ATRGQQETQY
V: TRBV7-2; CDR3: ASSPTVSQPQH
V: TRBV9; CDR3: ASSVAGIGNTIY
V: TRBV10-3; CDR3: AILDTQSSGNTIY
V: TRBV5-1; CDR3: ASSWDSYEQY
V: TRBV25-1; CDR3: ASSDGGLGNYGYT
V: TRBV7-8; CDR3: ASSLALQGRAYGYT
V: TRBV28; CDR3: ASSLSAGTSSDNEQF
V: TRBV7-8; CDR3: ASSFEGQVGEQY
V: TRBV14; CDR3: ASSLRLAGGSETQY